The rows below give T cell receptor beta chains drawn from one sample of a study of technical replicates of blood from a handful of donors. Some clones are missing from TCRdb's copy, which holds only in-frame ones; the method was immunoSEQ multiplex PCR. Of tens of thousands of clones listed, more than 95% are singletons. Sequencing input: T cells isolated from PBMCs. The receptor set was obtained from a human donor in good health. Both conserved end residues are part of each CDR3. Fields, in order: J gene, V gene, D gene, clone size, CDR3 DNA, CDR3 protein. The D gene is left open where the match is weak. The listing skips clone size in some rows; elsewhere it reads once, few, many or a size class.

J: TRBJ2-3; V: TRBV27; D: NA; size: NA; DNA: TGTGCCAGCAGCCGAAATTATCAGGGTACAGATACGCAGTATTTT; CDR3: CASSRNYQGTDTQYF
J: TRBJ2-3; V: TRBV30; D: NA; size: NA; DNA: TGTGCCTGGAATGAAGTGGGGGGGGCCACAGATACGCAGTATTTT; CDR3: CAWNEVGGATDTQYF
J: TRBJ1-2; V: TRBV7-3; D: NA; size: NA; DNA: TGTGCCAGCAGCTTAACTGGACAGATAGACTCTGGCTACACCTTC; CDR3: CASSLTGQIDSGYTF
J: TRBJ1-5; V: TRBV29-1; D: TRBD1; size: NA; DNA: TGCAGCGTCGTTGACAGGGACGGTAATCAGCCCCAGCATTTT; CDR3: CSVVDRDGNQPQHF
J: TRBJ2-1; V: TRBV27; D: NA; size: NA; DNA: TGTGCCAGCAGTTTTAGGGGGTCCTACAATGAGCAGTTCTTC; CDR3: CASSFRGSYNEQFF
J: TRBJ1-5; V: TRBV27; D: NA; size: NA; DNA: TGTGCCAGCAGTTCCCTTGGGAGCGATCAGCCCCAGCATTTT; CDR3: CASSSLGSDQPQHF
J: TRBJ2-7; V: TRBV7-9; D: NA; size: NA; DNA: TGTGCCAGCACCCCGGGGTCCGGCGCATACGAGCAGTACTTC; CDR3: CASTPGSGAYEQYF
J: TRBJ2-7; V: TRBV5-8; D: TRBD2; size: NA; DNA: TGTGCCAGCAGCCGAGGGACTAGCGGGAGTGAGCAGTACTTC; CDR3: CASSRGTSGSEQYF
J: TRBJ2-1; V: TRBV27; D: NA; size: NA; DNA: TGTGCCAGCAGGACAGTCAGCTCCTACAATGAGCAGTTCTTC; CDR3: CASRTVSSYNEQFF
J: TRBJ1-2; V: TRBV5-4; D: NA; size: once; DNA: TGTGCCAGCAGCCCCGGGGGGCGCAACTATGGCTACACCTTC; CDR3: CASSPGGRNYGYTF
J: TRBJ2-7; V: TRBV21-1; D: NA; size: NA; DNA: TGTGCCAGCAGCAAAGATGCCAGGTTAACCTCTCGCAAAACCTACGAGCAGTACTTC; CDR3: CASSKDARLTSRKTYEQYF